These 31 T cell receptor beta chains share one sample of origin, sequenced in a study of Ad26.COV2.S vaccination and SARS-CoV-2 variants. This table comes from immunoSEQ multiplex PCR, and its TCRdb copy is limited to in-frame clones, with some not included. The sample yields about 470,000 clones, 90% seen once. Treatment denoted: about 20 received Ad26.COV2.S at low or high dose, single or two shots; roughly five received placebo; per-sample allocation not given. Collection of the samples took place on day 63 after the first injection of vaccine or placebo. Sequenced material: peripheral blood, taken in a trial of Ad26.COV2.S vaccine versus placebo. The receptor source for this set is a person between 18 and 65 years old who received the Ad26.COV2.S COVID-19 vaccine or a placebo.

CDR3 nucleotide sequence: TGTGCCTGGAGTGTTGGTAGCGGACCAACCTACGAGCAGTACTTC. Its protein is CAWSVGSGPTYEQYF. The chain has TRBV30 and TRBJ2-7; possible D gene TRBD2, 6 bases. The CDR3 is made up of 15 amino acids. Trimming removed 0 bases from V and 2 bases from J, with 14 bases in between. The germline V gene encodes CDR1 GTSNPN and CDR2 SVGIG (reference sequence).

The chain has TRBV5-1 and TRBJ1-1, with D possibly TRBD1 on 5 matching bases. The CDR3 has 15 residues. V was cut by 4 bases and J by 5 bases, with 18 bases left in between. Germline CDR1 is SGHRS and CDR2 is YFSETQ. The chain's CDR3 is CASSLSGSGRTEAFF. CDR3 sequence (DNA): TGCGCCAGCAGCCTCTCGGGCTCGGGACGAACTGAAGCTTTCTTT.

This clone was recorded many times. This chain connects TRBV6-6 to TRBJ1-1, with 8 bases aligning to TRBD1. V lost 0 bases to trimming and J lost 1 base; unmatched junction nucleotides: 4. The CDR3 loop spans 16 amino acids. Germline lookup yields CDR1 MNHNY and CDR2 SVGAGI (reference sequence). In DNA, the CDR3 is TGTGCCAGCAGTTACTCGTTAGGACAGGGGAACACTGAAGCTTTCTTT. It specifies CASSYSLGQGNTEAFF.

CDR3 bases: TGTGCCAGCAGCTCTCCACCGTGGCTAGCGGGTCTCTCGAACACCGGGGAGCTGTTTTTT. Translating gives CASSSPPWLAGLSNTGELFF. The chain recombines TRBV7-3 with TRBJ2-2, with 8 bases lining up with TRBD2. CDR1 is SGHTA, CDR2 FQGTGA, per germline. J lost 0 bases, V lost 4 bases, and 16 bases had no gene match. This CDR3 comprises 20 residues.

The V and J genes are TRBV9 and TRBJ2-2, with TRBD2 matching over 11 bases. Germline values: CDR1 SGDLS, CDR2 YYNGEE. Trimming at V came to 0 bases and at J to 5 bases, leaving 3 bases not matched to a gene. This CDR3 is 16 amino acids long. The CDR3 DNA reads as TGTGCCAGCAGCGTAGGGGTAGCGGGAGGGACCGGGGAGCTGTTTTTT. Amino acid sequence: CASSVGVAGGTGELFF.

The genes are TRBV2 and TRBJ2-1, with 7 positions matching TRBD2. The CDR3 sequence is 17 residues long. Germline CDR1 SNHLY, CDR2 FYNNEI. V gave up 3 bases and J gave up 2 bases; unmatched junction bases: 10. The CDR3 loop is CASSDLPGGGPYNEQFF. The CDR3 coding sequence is TGTGCCAGCAGTGACCTCCCGGGAGGAGGGCCCTACAATGAGCAGTTCTTC.

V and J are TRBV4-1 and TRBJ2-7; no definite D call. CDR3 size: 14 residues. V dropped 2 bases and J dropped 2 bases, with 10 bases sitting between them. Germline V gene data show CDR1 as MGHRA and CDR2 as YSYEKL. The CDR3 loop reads CASSQTPTAYEQYF. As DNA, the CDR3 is TGCGCCAGCAGCCAAACACCCACAGCCTACGAGCAGTACTTC.

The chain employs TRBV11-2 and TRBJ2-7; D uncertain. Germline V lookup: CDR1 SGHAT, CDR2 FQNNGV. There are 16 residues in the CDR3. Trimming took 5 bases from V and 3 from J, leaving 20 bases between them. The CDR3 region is CASSQYQGYTFYEQYF. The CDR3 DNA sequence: TGTGCCAGCAGCCAGTACCAAGGATACACATTCTACGAGCAGTACTTC.

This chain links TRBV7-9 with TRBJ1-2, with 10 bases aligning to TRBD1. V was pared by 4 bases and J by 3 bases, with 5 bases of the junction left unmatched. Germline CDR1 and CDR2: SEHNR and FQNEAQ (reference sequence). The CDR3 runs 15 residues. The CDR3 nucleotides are TGTGCCAGCAGCTCGGGACAGGGGACTTACTATGGCTACACCTTC. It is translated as CASSSGQGTYYGYTF. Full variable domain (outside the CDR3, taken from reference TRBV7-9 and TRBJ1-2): DTGVSQNPRHKITKRGQNVTFRCDPISEHNRLYWYRQTLGQGPEFLTYFQNEAQLEKSRLLSDRFSAERPKGSFSTLEIQRTEQGDSAMYLCASSSGQGTYYGYTFGSGTRLTVV.

Written as DNA, the CDR3 is TGTGCCAGCAGCGCTAGACTAGCGGGAGGTGTAGCAGATACGCAGTATTTT. This gives the protein CASSARLAGGVADTQYF. The chain recombines TRBV7-8 with TRBJ2-3, with 13 bases aligning to TRBD2. Germline V gene lookup returns CDR1 SGHVS and CDR2 FQNEAQ. CDR3 length: 17 residues. V lost 5 bases and J lost 4; bases outside the gene matches: 9. Filled out from reference TRBV7-8 and TRBJ2-3, the complete variable domain reads GAGVSQSPRYKVAKRGQDVALRCDPISGHVSLFWYQQALGQGPEFLTYFQNEAQLDKSGLPSDRFFAERPEGSVSTLKIQRTQQEDSAVYLCASSARLAGGVADTQYFGPGTRLTVL.

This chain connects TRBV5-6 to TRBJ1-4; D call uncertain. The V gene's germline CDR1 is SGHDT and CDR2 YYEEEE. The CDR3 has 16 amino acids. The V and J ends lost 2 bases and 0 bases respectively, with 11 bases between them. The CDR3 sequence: CASSLSGGATNEKLFF. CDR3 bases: TGTGCCAGCAGCTTAAGCGGAGGCGCAACTAATGAAAAACTGTTTTTT.

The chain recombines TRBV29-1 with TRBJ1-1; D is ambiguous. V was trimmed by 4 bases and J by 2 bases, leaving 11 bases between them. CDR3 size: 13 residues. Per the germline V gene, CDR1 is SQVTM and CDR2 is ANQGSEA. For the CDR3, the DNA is TGCAGCGTTGTTGTCAGGCAAAACACTGAAGCTTTCTTT. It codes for CSVVVRQNTEAFF.

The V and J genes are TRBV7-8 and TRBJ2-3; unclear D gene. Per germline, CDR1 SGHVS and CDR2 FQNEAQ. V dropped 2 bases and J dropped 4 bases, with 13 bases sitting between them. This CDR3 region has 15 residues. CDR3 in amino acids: CASSLRPHTPDTQYF. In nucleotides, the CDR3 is TGTGCCAGCAGCTTAAGGCCCCACACTCCAGATACGCAGTATTTT. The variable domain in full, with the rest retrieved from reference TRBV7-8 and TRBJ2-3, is GAGVSQSPRYKVAKRGQDVALRCDPISGHVSLFWYQQALGQGPEFLTYFQNEAQLDKSGLPSDRFFAERPEGSVSTLKIQRTQQEDSAVYLCASSLRPHTPDTQYFGPGTRLTVL.

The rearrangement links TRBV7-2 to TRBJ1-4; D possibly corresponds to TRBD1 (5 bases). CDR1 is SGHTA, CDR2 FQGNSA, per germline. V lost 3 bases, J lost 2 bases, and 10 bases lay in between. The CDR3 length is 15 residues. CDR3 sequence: CASSFRAGTNEKLFF. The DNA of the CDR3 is TGTGCCAGCAGCTTCCGCGCAGGGACTAATGAAAAACTGTTTTTT.

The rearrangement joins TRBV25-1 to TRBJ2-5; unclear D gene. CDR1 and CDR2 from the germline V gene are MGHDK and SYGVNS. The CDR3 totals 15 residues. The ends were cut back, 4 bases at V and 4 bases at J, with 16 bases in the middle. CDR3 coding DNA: TGTGCCAGCAGTGGACCCTATGGCCGCGGAGAGACCCAGTACTTC. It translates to CASSGPYGRGETQYF. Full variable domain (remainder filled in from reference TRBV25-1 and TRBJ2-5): EADIYQTPRYLVIGTGKKITLECSQTMGHDKMYWYQQDPGMELHLIHYSYGVNSTEKGDLSSESTVSRIRTEHFPLTLESARPSHTSQYLCASSGPYGRGETQYFGPGTRLLVL.

In DNA form, the CDR3 reads TGTGCCAGCAGTTCCCCCAGAAGTTGGGAGCAGTACTTC. Amino acids: CASSSPRSWEQYF. The rearrangement uses TRBV6-5 and TRBJ2-7; the D is unclear. In germline, CDR1 is MNHEY, CDR2 SVGAGI. The CDR3 sequence is 13 residues long. V was pared by 4 bases and J by 7 bases, with 14 bases between.

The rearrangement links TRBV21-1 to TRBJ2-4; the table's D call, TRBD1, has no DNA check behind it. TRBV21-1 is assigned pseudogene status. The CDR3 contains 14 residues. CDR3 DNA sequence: TGTGCCAGCAGTATACAAGTAGCCAAAAACATTCAGTACTTC. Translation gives CASSIQVAKNIQYF.

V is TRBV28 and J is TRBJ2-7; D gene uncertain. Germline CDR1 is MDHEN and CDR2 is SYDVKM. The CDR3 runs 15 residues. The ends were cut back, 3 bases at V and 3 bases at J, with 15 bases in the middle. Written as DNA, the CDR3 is TGTGCCAGCAGTTTCCGGACCTTACCCGACTACGAGCAGTACTTC. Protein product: CASSFRTLPDYEQYF.

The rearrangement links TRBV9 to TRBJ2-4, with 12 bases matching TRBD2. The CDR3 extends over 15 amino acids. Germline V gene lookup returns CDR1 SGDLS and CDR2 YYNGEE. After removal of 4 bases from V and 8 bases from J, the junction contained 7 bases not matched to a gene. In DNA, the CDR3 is TGTGCCAGCAGCCCCCAGCTAGCGGGAGGGGACATTCAGTACTTC. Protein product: CASSPQLAGGDIQYF.

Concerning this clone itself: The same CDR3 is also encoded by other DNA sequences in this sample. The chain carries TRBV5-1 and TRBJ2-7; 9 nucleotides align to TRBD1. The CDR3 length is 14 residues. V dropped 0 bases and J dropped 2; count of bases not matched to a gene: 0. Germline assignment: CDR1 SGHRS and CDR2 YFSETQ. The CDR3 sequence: CASSLGQGAYEQYF. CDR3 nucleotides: TGCGCCAGCAGCTTGGGACAGGGGGCCTACGAGCAGTACTTC.

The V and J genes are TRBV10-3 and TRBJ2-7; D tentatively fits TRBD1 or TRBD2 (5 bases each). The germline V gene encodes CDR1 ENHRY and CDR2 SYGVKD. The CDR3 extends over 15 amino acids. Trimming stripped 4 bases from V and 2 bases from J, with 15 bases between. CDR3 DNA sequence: TGTGCCATCAGTGGGGGGATAACGGAGGCCTACGAGCAGTACTTC. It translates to CAISGGITEAYEQYF.

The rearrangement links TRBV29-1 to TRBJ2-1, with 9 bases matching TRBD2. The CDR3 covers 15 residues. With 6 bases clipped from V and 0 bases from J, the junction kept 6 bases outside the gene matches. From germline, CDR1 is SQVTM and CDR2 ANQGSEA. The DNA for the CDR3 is TGCAGCGTGAGGGCGGGAGGGAGCTCCTACAATGAGCAGTTCTTC. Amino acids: CSVRAGGSSYNEQFF.

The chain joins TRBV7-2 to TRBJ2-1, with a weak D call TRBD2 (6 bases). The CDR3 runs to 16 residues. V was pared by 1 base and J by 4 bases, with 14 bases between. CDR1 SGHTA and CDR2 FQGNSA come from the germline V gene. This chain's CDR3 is CASSLVRERPYNEQFF. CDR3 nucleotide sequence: TGTGCCAGCAGCTTAGTACGGGAGCGTCCATACAATGAGCAGTTCTTC.

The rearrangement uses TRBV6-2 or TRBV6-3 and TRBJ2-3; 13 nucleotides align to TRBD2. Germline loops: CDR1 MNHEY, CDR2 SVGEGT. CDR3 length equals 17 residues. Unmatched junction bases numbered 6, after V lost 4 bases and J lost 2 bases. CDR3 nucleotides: TGTGCCAGCAGTTCCGGACTAGCGGGAGATTACACAGATACGCAGTATTTT. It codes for CASSSGLAGDYTDTQYF.

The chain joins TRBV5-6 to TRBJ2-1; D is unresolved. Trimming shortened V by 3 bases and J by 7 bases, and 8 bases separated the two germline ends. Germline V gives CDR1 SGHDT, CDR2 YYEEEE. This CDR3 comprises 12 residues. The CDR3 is CASSYTRNEQFF. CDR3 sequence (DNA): TGTGCCAGCAGCTATACACGGAATGAGCAGTTCTTC.

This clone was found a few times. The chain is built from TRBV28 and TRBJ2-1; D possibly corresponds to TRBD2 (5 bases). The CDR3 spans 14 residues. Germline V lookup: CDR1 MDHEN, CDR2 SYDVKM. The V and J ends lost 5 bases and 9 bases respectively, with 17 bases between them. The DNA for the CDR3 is TGTGCCAGCAGTACGAGCGGTCAAGTTAGTGAGCAGTTCTTC. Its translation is CASSTSGQVSEQFF.

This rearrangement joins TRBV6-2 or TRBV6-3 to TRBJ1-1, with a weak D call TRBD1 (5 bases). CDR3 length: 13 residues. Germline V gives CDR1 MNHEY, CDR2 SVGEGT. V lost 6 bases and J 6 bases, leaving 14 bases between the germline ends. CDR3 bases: TGTGCCAGCAGCGATCCAGGGAAGCCTGAAGCTTTCTTT. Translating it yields CASSDPGKPEAFF.

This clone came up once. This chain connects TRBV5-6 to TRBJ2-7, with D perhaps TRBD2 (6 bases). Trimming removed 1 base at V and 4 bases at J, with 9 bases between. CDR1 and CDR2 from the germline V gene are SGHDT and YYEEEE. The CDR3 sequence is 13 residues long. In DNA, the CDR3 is TGTGCCAGCAGCTTGTCTAGCGCATACGAGCAGTACTTC. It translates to CASSLSSAYEQYF.

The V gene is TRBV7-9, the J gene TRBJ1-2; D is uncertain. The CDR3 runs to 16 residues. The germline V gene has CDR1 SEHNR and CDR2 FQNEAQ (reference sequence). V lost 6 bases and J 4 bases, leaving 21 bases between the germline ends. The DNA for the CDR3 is TGTGCCAGCAGTCAAAGCTCGACCGAAGACCTCTATGGCTACACCTTC. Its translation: CASSQSSTEDLYGYTF.

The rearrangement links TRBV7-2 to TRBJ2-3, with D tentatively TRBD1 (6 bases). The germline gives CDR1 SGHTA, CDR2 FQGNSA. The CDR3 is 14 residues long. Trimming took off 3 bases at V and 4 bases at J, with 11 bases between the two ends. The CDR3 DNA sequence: TGTGCCAGCAGCTTCGACAGGTTCGCAGATACGCAGTATTTT. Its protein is CASSFDRFADTQYF.

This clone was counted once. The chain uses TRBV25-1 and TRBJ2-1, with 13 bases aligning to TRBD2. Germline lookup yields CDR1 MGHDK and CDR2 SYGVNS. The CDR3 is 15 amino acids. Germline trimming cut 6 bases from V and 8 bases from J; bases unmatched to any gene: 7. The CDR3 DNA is TGTGCCAGCAGGAAAACTAGCGGGAGGGCAGATGAGCAGTTCTTC. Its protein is CASRKTSGRADEQFF.